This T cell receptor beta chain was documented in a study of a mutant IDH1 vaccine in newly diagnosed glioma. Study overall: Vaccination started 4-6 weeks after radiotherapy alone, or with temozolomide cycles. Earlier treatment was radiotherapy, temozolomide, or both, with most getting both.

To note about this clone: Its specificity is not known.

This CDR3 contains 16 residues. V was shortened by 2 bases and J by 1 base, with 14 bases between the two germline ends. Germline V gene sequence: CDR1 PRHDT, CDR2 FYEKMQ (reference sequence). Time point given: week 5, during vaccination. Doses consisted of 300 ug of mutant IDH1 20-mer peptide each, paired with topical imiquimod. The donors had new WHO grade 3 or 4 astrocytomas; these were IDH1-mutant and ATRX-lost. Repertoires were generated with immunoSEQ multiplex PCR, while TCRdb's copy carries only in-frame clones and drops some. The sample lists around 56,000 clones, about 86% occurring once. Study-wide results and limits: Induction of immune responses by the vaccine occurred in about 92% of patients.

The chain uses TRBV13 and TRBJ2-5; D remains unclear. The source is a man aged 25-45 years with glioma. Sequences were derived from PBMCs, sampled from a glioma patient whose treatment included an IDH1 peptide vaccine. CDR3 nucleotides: TGTGCCAGCAGCTTAAGGAGCAGGAGATCCCAAGAGACCCAGTACTTC. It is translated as CASSLRSRRSQETQYF.